One and the same sample provided the 30 T cell receptor beta chains below, sequenced in a study of cytotoxic CD8 clonotypes in ibrutinib-treated CLL. Measured with immunoSEQ multiplex PCR; TCRdb has only the in-frame clones, and not every one. The sample yields 160,000 or so clones, under 90% seen once. The specimen comprised PBMCs, sampled after 24 months of ibrutinib treatment. All receptors come from a human donor with chronic lymphocytic leukemia.

The V call is TRBV29-1, the J call TRBJ2-3; the D is unclear. Germline CDR1 and CDR2: SQVTM and ANQGSEA. There are 13 residues in the CDR3. Trimming took 4 bases from V and 4 from J, leaving 12 bases between them. CDR3: CSVGVGSSDTQYF. As DNA, the CDR3 is TGCAGCGTTGGTGTCGGAAGTTCAGATACGCAGTATTTT.

The chain carries TRBV14 and TRBJ1-2; the D gene is possibly TRBD1 (6 bases). V was cut by 2 bases and J by 2 bases, with 9 bases left in between. Germline CDR1 is SGHDN and CDR2 is FVKESK. The CDR3 has 14 residues. This CDR3 reads CASSQSDRNYGYTF. DNA for the CDR3: TGTGCCAGCAGCCAATCTGACAGGAACTATGGCTACACCTTC.

The DNA for the CDR3 is TGCAGCGGCGGGTTAGGCTCCTACAATGAGCAGTTCTTC. This translates into CSGGLGSYNEQFF. This sequence joins TRBV29-1 and TRBJ2-1; D might be TRBD2 (5 bases). This CDR3 has 13 residues. CDR1 and CDR2 from the germline V gene are SQVTM and ANQGSEA. V was cut by 7 bases and J by 0 bases, with 10 bases left in between.

The rearrangement uses TRBV7-2 and TRBJ2-3; 8 bases fit TRBD2. The V and J ends lost 3 bases and 0 bases, in that order; junction bases with no gene match: 5. CDR3 length equals 16 residues. Germline CDR1 SGHTA, CDR2 FQGNSA. DNA of the CDR3: TGTGCCAGCAGCTTCGAGGCGGGAGGTAGCACAGATACGCAGTATTTT. Protein sequence: CASSFEAGGSTDTQYF.

The genes are TRBV11-2 and TRBJ2-7, with a weak D call TRBD1 (6 bases). The V and J ends lost 4 bases and 0 bases respectively, with 13 bases between them. This CDR3 has 15 residues. Germline V lookup: CDR1 SGHAT, CDR2 FQNNGV. Written as DNA, the CDR3 is TGTGCCAGCAGCTCTCAGGGGCTGAGCTCCTACGAGCAGTACTTC. It encodes CASSSQGLSSYEQYF.

The chain combines TRBV19 with TRBJ1-2; D perhaps matches TRBD1 (6 bases). Germline V lookup: CDR1 LNHDA, CDR2 SQIVND (reference sequence). The germline V and J ends were trimmed by 5 bases and 8 bases, with 15 bases remaining between them. This CDR3 has 13 residues. In DNA, the CDR3 is TGTGCCAGTAGTTCCACAACAGGGTTCGGCTACACCTTC. Its protein is CASSSTTGFGYTF.

The chain is built from TRBV10-1 and TRBJ1-5, with 7 nucleotides matching TRBD1. CDR1 and CDR2 from the germline V gene are WNHNN and SYGVQD (reference sequence). J gave up 1 base and V 4 bases, and 7 bases lay outside the gene matches. CDR3 size: 16 residues. This chain's CDR3 is CASSAGGRRSNQPQHF. CDR3 in DNA: TGCGCCAGCAGTGCAGGGGGTCGGAGGAGCAATCAGCCCCAGCATTTT.

Note on this clone: This sample also contains other DNA sequences that code for the same CDR3. This sequence joins TRBV18 and TRBJ1-1; no definite D call. The CDR3 is 13 residues long. V was trimmed by 3 bases and J by 2 bases, leaving 7 bases between them. The germline gives CDR1 KGHSH, CDR2 LQKENI. The CDR3 here is CASSPGLNTEAFF. The CDR3, as DNA: TGTGCCAGCTCACCTGGGCTCAACACTGAAGCTTTCTTT.

A remark on this clone: At one end, the junction sequence differs from germline, possibly due to a read error. CDR3 sequence reads: CARSALGFSYEQYF. In nucleotides, the CDR3 is TGTGCCCGGAGCGCTTTGGGGTTCTCCTACGAGCAGTACTTC. The rearrangement uses TRBV30 and TRBJ2-7; no reliable D call. CDR1 is GTSNPN, CDR2 SVGIG, per germline (reference sequence). The CDR3 covers 14 residues.

This sequence joins TRBV19 and TRBJ2-7, with 8 bases aligning to TRBD1. V lost 8 bases and J lost 3; bases outside the gene matches: 3. Germline V gene sequence: CDR1 LNHDA, CDR2 SQIVND (reference sequence). The CDR3 extends over 12 amino acids. CDR3 DNA: TGTGCCAGTGGCGACAGGGGCTACGAGCAGTACTTC. Its translation is CASGDRGYEQYF.

This chain connects TRBV10-3 to TRBJ1-3; D is undetermined. The V end was cut by 4 bases, the J end by 2 bases, with 6 bases between. Per germline, CDR1 ENHRY and CDR2 SYGVKD. The CDR3 has 13 residues. CDR3 sequence: CAISGVAGNTIYF. Here the CDR3 DNA reads TGTGCCATCAGTGGGGTCGCTGGAAACACCATATATTTT.

The V call is TRBV21-1, the J call TRBJ1-2; the listed D gene, TRBD1, was not tested against the DNA. TRBV21-1 is termed a pseudogene. The length of the CDR3 is 16 residues. The chain's CDR3 is CASSGGETGGFYGYTF. CDR3 coding DNA: TGTGCCAGCAGCGGGGGAGAGACAGGGGGCTTCTATGGCTACACCTTC.

CDR3 DNA: TGTGCCAGCAGCTCCGCCTCCGGCAGGGGGATTGGAAACACCATATATTTT. Its translation is CASSSASGRGIGNTIYF. The chain employs TRBV13 and TRBJ1-3, with 7 bases fitting TRBD1. This CDR3 comprises 17 residues. CDR1 and CDR2 from the germline V gene are PRHDT and FYEKMQ (reference sequence). With 4 bases clipped from V and 3 bases from J, the junction kept 12 bases outside the gene matches.

The chain couples TRBV9 to TRBJ2-3, with 14 bases matching TRBD2. CDR1 SGDLS and CDR2 YYNGEE come from the germline V gene. This CDR3 contains 19 residues. The ends lost 2 bases at V and 5 bases at J; junction bases unmatched: 13. CDR3 sequence reads: CASSVGFGTSGRREDTQYF. CDR3 nucleotides: TGTGCCAGCAGCGTGGGTTTCGGGACTAGCGGGAGAAGGGAAGATACGCAGTATTTT.

The chain is built from TRBV7-9 and TRBJ2-1, with D uncertain. Trimming took 0 bases from V and 15 from J, leaving 18 bases between them. Germline values: CDR1 SEHNR, CDR2 FQNEAQ (reference sequence). The CDR3 runs to 14 residues. The CDR3 sequence: CASSLAVSRRSAFF. The CDR3 nucleotides are TGTGCCAGCAGCTTAGCGGTATCTAGACGATCCGCGTTCTTC.

The chain recombines TRBV5-6 with TRBJ2-5; D may be TRBD1 (6 bases). The V gene lost 6 bases and the J gene lost 0 bases, with 15 bases spanning the gap. CDR1 and CDR2 (germline): SGHDT, YYEEEE. The length of the CDR3 is 15 residues. This CDR3 reads CASKGQRMYQETQYF. DNA for the CDR3: TGTGCCAGCAAAGGACAGCGAATGTACCAAGAGACCCAGTACTTC.

V usage is TRBV4-3 and J usage is TRBJ2-5; no firm D call. Trimming pared 6 bases from V and 7 bases from J, leaving 21 bases between. This CDR3 contains 15 residues. Looked up from germline, CDR1 is LGHNA and CDR2 is YSLEER. CDR3 in DNA: TGCGCCAGCAGTACCACAGACGAACCTTCTGGGACCCAGTACTTC. Translated, it gives CASSTTDEPSGTQYF.

The chain employs TRBV13 and TRBJ2-6; D ambiguous. Between the trimmed V and J ends, which lost 5 bases and 2 bases, there was a span of 13 bases. The CDR3 extends over 16 amino acids. Germline V lookup: CDR1 PRHDT, CDR2 FYEKMQ (reference sequence). The DNA of the CDR3 is TGTGCCAGCAGCCCGTACCGGGCACCTGGGGCCAACGTCCTGACTTTC. Its protein is CASSPYRAPGANVLTF.

The chain combines TRBV6-5 with TRBJ1-1, with D possibly TRBD1 on 5 matching bases. CDR3 length: 14 amino acids. Germline values: CDR1 MNHEY, CDR2 SVGAGI. Trimming removed 4 bases at V and 4 bases at J, with 13 bases between. The CDR3 DNA reads as TGTGCCAGCAGTTTACCGCAGGGAGGCACTGAAGCTTTCTTT. Protein sequence: CASSLPQGGTEAFF.

This chain joins TRBV7-2 and TRBJ1-2; 8 bases map to TRBD1. This CDR3 is built from 15 residues. The ends lost 3 bases at V and 6 bases at J; junction bases unmatched: 9. CDR1 and CDR2 from the germline V gene are SGHTA and FQGNSA. The CDR3 loop is CASSLAGQGRNGYTF. The CDR3 DNA follows: TGTGCCAGCAGCTTGGCCGGACAGGGAAGGAATGGCTACACCTTC. Full variable domain (rest looked up from reference TRBV7-2 and TRBJ1-2): GAGVSQSPSNKVTEKGKDVELRCDPISGHTALYWYRQSLGQGLEFLIYFQGNSAPDKSGLPSDRFSAERTGGSVSTLTIQRTQQEDSAVYLCASSLAGQGRNGYTFGSGTRLTVV.

The rearrangement links TRBV7-2 to TRBJ2-7; 11 nucleotides align to TRBD2. Germline-derived CDR1 and CDR2 are SGHTA and FQGNSA. This CDR3 is 14 amino acids long. V was pared by 5 bases and J by 9 bases, with 9 bases of the junction left unmatched. The CDR3 reads CASSPDSSGRGQYF. The DNA of the CDR3 is TGTGCCAGCAGCCCAGATAGTAGCGGGAGGGGGCAGTACTTC.

This clone occurred a few times. V gene TRBV27 combines with J gene TRBJ1-5; no clear D. Trimming stripped 6 bases from V and 6 bases from J, with 6 bases between. Germline-derived CDR1 and CDR2 are MNHEY and SMNVEV (reference sequence). CDR3 length: 11 amino acids. The CDR3 region is CASRGSQPQHF. CDR3 nucleotide sequence: TGTGCCAGCAGGGGCAGTCAGCCCCAGCATTTT.

V gene TRBV6-5 combines with J gene TRBJ1-2; D possibly corresponds to TRBD1 (5 bases). In germline, CDR1 is MNHEY, CDR2 SVGAGI. Between the trimmed V and J ends, which lost 8 bases and 10 bases, there was a span of 23 bases. The length of the CDR3 is 14 residues. In DNA form, the CDR3 reads TGTGCCAGCCGCAGGGTTTGGAGGTCCACCGACTACACCTTC. Translated, it gives CASRRVWRSTDYTF.

The rearrangement joins TRBV5-6 to TRBJ2-1; D is unresolved. V was pared by 1 base and J by 0 bases, with 20 bases between. The CDR3 has 19 residues. Germline V lookup: CDR1 SGHDT, CDR2 YYEEEE. CDR3 sequence (DNA): TGTGCCAGCAGCTTGATAGGGAAAGGCCCTGAGAGCTCCTACAATGAGCAGTTCTTC. It translates to CASSLIGKGPESSYNEQFF.

The chain links TRBV9 to TRBJ2-1; 7 nucleotides line up with TRBD1. The junction had 14 bases not matched to a gene; V was cut back by 3 bases and J by 8 bases. The CDR3 sequence is 16 residues long. Germline CDR1 is SGDLS and CDR2 is YYNGEE. This CDR3 reads CASSGQPMTGSDEQFF. In nucleotides, the CDR3 is TGTGCCAGCAGCGGCCAACCTATGACAGGGAGCGATGAGCAGTTCTTC.

J is TRBJ2-7 and V is TRBV6-6; 9 bases are shared with TRBD1. V dropped 4 bases and J dropped 2; count of bases not matched to a gene: 9. Germline assignment: CDR1 MNHNY and CDR2 SVGAGI (reference sequence). The CDR3 contains 16 residues. CDR3 loop: CASSSRQGVIAYEQYF. The CDR3 DNA reads as TGTGCCAGCAGTTCAAGACAGGGGGTCATCGCCTACGAGCAGTACTTC.

This clone has at least ten counts. The chain is built from TRBV21-1 and TRBJ2-2. TRBV21-1 is termed a pseudogene. The CDR3 sequence is 12 residues long. The CDR3 coding sequence is TGTGCCAGCAGCAAAACGCCCGGGGAGCTGTTTTTT. This sequence encodes CASSKTPGELFF.

The chain is built from TRBV28 and TRBJ2-2, with 11 positions matching TRBD2. V trimming: 2 bases; J trimming: 5 bases; junction bases outside the gene matches: 1. This CDR3 is 15 amino acids long. Germline CDR1 MDHEN, CDR2 SYDVKM. DNA for the CDR3: TGTGCCAGCAGTTTAATAGCGGGAGGGACCGGGGAGCTGTTTTTT. This encodes CASSLIAGGTGELFF. Full variable domain (rest looked up from reference TRBV28 and TRBJ2-2): DVKVTQSSRYLVKRTGEKVFLECVQDMDHENMFWYRQDPGLGLRLIYFSYDVKMKEKGDIPEGYSVSREKKERFSLILESASTNQTSMYLCASSLIAGGTGELFFGEGSRLTVL.

CDR3 amino acids: CASSWPQGSYEQYF. The CDR3 DNA follows: TGTGCCAGCAGCTGGCCACAGGGGTCCTACGAGCAGTACTTC. This rearrangement joins TRBV7-9 to TRBJ2-7; 7 nucleotides align to TRBD1. Looked up from germline, CDR1 is SEHNR and CDR2 is FQNEAQ (reference sequence). CDR3 size: 14 residues. The ends lost 4 bases at V and 1 base at J; junction bases unmatched: 4.

The J gene is TRBJ1-2, the V gene TRBV2, with 7 positions matching TRBD1. The CDR3 is made up of 14 amino acids. The trim removed 6 bases at V and 4 bases at J, leaving 8 bases unmatched. Germline CDR1 and CDR2: SNHLY and FYNNEI. CDR3 DNA sequence: TGTGCCAGCAGATCCCGGGACAGCATCTATGGCTACACCTTC. It encodes CASRSRDSIYGYTF.